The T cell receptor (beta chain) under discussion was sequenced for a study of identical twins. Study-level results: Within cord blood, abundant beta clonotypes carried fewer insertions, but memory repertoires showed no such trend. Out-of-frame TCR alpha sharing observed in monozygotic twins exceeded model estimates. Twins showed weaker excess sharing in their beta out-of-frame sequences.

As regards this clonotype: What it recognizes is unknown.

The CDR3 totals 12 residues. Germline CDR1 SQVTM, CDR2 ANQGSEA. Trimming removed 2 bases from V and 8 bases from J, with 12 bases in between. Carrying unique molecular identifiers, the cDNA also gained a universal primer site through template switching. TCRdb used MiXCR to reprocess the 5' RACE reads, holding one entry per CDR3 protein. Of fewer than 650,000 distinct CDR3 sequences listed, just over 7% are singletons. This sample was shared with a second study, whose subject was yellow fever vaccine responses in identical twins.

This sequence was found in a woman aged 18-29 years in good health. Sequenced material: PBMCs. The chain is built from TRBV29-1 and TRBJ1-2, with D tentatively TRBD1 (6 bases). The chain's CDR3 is CSVELQGGGYTF. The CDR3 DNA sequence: TGCAGCGTTGAATTACAGGGAGGCGGCTACACCTTC.